Following are 11 T cell receptor beta chains from one sample sequenced in a study of control samples from healthy donors and cancer patients. The repertoire was sequenced with immunoSEQ multiplex PCR; TCRdb's copy has only in-frame clones and lacks some. The data hold about 65,000 clones, with less than 95% observed a single time. Source material: PBMCs. The receptors come from a woman aged 45-65 years with colorectal cancer.

V is TRBV2 and J is TRBJ2-5, with D unresolved. This CDR3 has 12 residues. CDR1 is SNHLY and CDR2 is FYNNEI in the germline V gene. Trimming stripped 4 bases from V and 5 bases from J, with 8 bases between. The CDR3 spells CASSASRETQYF. The CDR3 nucleotides are TGTGCCAGCAGTGCCTCCCGGGAGACCCAGTACTTC.

The genes are TRBV30 and TRBJ2-7, with 13 bases aligning to TRBD2. Trimming took 5 bases from V and 3 from J; bases not matched to a gene: 7. CDR3 length: 15 amino acids. Germline CDR1 and CDR2: GTSNPN and SVGIG (reference sequence). The DNA of the CDR3 is TGTGCCTGGGCGACCGGACTAGCGGGAGTCTACGAGCAGTACTTC. Its protein is CAWATGLAGVYEQYF.

This clone appeared a few times. The rearrangement joins TRBV7-9 to TRBJ2-3, with TRBD2 matching 12 bases. Germline CDR1 reads SEHNR; CDR2 reads FQNEAQ (reference sequence). Trimming removed 2 bases from V and 3 bases from J; junction bases left unmatched: 0. This CDR3 comprises 15 residues. CDR3 nucleotides: TGTGCCAGCAGCTTACTAGCGGGGGGGACAGATACGCAGTATTTT. Encoded protein: CASSLLAGGTDTQYF.

This sequence joins TRBV5-8 and TRBJ2-5; D ambiguous. Germline CDR1 is SGHTS and CDR2 is YDEGEE. CDR3 length: 14 amino acids. The ends were cut back, 0 bases at V and 5 bases at J, with 11 bases in the middle. For the CDR3, the DNA is TGTGCCAGCAGCTTGGTTGGTCAAGTTGAGACCCAGTACTTC. Its translation is CASSLVGQVETQYF. Together with reference TRBV5-8 and TRBJ2-5, the CDR3 gives the full variable domain: EAGVTQSPTHLIKTRGQQATLRCSPISGHTSVYWYQQALGLGLQFLLWYDEGEERNRGNFPPRFSGRQFPNYSSELNVNALELEDSALYLCASSLVGQVETQYFGPGTRLLVL.

There are a few counts of this clone. The J gene is TRBJ1-4, the V gene TRBV5-1; 7 bases map to TRBD1. From germline, CDR1 is SGHRS and CDR2 YFSETQ. This CDR3 has 16 amino acids. Losses at the gene ends were 0 bases for V and 7 bases for J; bases not matched to a gene: 9. CDR3 in DNA: TGCGCCAGCAGCTTGGGGTCAGGGGGGCGAGGTGAAAAACTGTTTTTT. It encodes CASSLGSGGRGEKLFF.

The sample holds a few counts of this clone. The rearrangement joins TRBV28 to TRBJ1-1; D possibly corresponds to TRBD1 (5 bases). Trimming took off 3 bases at V and 1 base at J, with 15 bases between the two ends. The CDR3 runs to 16 residues. Germline assignment: CDR1 MDHEN and CDR2 SYDVKM. The CDR3 DNA sequence: TGTGCCAGCAGTTTCTTCAGGGCGGAGAAGAACACTGAAGCTTTCTTT. This sequence encodes CASSFFRAEKNTEAFF.

The V gene is TRBV19, the J gene TRBJ1-3, with TRBD1 identical over 7 bases. V lost 4 bases and J lost 0; bases outside the gene matches: 6. This CDR3 spans 16 amino acids. Germline CDR1 and CDR2: LNHDA and SQIVND (reference sequence). The CDR3 sequence: CASSTRQGFSGNTIYF. The CDR3 DNA is TGTGCCAGTAGTACCCGACAGGGATTCTCTGGAAACACCATATATTTT.

This clone was recorded once. This sequence joins TRBV3-1 (or the pseudogene TRBV3-2) and TRBJ1-1, with D possibly TRBD1 on 5 matching bases. The CDR3 length is 12 residues. Trimming removed 8 bases at V and 7 bases at J, with 14 bases between. Germline CDR1 reads LGHDT; CDR2 reads YNNKEL (reference sequence). The CDR3, as DNA: TGTGCCAGCGGCGGACAAGAAGGTGAAGCTTTCTTT. This gives the protein CASGGQEGEAFF.

This chain joins TRBV3-1 (or the pseudogene TRBV3-2) and TRBJ1-5, with D perhaps matching TRBD1 (5 bases). The germline V gene encodes CDR1 LGHDT and CDR2 YNNKEL (reference sequence). Trimming pared 3 bases from V and 3 bases from J, leaving 12 bases between. The CDR3 runs to 15 residues. CDR3 DNA: TGTGCCAGCAGCCAGGGCATTGGGGCCAATCAGCCCCAGCATTTT. It specifies CASSQGIGANQPQHF.

The chain's CDR3 is CASSYYRVWADTQYF. For the CDR3, the DNA is TGTGCCAGCAGTTATTACAGGGTGTGGGCAGATACGCAGTATTTT. The V gene is TRBV7-9, the J gene TRBJ2-3; tentatively, D is TRBD1 (6 bases). This CDR3 has 15 residues. The ends were cut back, 6 bases at V and 4 bases at J, with 17 bases in the middle. Germline V gene data show CDR1 as SEHNR and CDR2 as FQNEAQ (reference sequence).

This chain links TRBV5-4 with TRBJ2-5; weak D call: TRBD2 (6 bases). The CDR3 has 16 residues. CDR1 and CDR2 from the germline V gene are SGHNT and YYREEE (reference sequence). V lost 4 bases and J 2 bases, leaving 18 bases between the germline ends. Written as DNA, the CDR3 is TGTGCCAGCAGCCCGTTGGCGGGGACTCCACAAGAGACCCAGTACTTC. Protein product: CASSPLAGTPQETQYF.